The clone carrying this T cell receptor beta chain was counted many times. The data were taken from a study of response to subunit inactivated influenza vaccine. TCRdb redid the calling of the RT-PCR reads with MiXCR, one entry per CDR3 protein. The table has roughly 500,000 distinct CDR3 sequences, approximately 15% seen once; the top ten hold around 3%. The clonotype was recovered from a man aged 50-75 years who received an inactivated influenza vaccine. Sequenced here: CD4+ T cells sorted from PBMCs, sampled 23 months after vaccination.

DNA for the CDR3: TGTGCCAGCAGTCCCCGGGCAGGCCGAACCTCCTACAATGAGCAGTTCTTC. It encodes CASSPRAGRTSYNEQFF. J is TRBJ2-1 and V is TRBV12-3 or TRBV12-4; D unresolved. V was trimmed by 5 bases and J by 0 bases, leaving 17 bases between them. The CDR3 has 17 residues.